One and the same sample provided the 2 T cell receptor beta chains below, sequenced in a study of T cells in Graves' hyperthyroidism and ophthalmopathy. Researchers amplified the TCR beta CDR3 regions from RNA transcripts. A set of HTBI primers served as the primers for a first-round RT-PCR of the TCR CDR3. Using its own MiXCR run on the multiplex PCR reads, TCRdb lists one record per CDR3 protein. The sample shows 400,000 or so distinct CDR3 sequences, roughly 15% of them seen only once. The sample consisted of blood. These receptors were collected from a woman aged 55-69 years with Graves' ophthalmopathy.

This clonotype was detected ten times or more. The J gene is TRBJ1-1, the V gene TRBV6-5, with D perhaps TRBD1 (5 bases). Per germline, CDR1 MNHEY and CDR2 SVGAGI. The CDR3 length is 13 residues. V lost 2 bases, J lost 8 bases, and 12 bases lay in between. The CDR3 region has the DNA TGTGCCAGCAGTTACGGGCAGGGCATGGAAGCTTTCTTT. It codes for CASSYGQGMEAFF.

This clonotype was seen repeatedly, ten times or more. The chain combines TRBV5-1 with TRBJ1-2, with a weak D call TRBD1 (5 bases). The V and J ends lost 4 bases and 4 bases respectively, with 8 bases between them. This CDR3 has 12 residues. The germline CDR1 and CDR2 sequences are SGHRS and YFSETQ. The DNA of the CDR3 is TGCGCCAGCAGCGTAGACAGCTATGGCTACACCTTC. This gives the protein CASSVDSYGYTF.